This T cell receptor beta chain was captured by sequencing in a study of blood T cell repertoires in COVID-19 (dated by TCRdb to 2018 to 2021). Study-wide context: Samples covering the acute and convalescent phases of COVID-19 were provided by collaborators in the United States, Italy and Spain. The prospective study material was composed of cDNA or gDNA derived from T cells, B-cell-depleted T cells, or PBMCs. Subjects who had been exposed to COVID-19, were actively infected with it, or had recovered from it provided the deeply sampled blood TCRbeta repertoires that made up the dataset. The repertoires were made available in a free public database intended to serve as a resource for research on the immune response to SARS-CoV-2. The samples were drawn from two sources: the first 160 participants of the ongoing ImmuneRACE study, and fewer than 1,500 subjects contributed by 6 global collaborators. The sample metadata nearly always contained a de-identified subject ID, COVID-19 status, age in years and sex. HLA class I and class II types, where available, came from metadata supplied by the sample provider rather than from assay-based typing.

TCRbeta CDR3 regions were amplified from genomic DNA by means of the immunoSEQ Assay, a bias-controlled multiplex PCR. The paper's processing steps were these. Nucleated cell counts per sample were estimated from amplification of reference gene primers within the assay. Sequence reads were collapsed and filtered to measure the absolute abundance of every unique TCRbeta CDR3 rearrangement. Productive Simpson clonality was computed per sample as the square root of Simpson's diversity index over productive rearrangements. TCRdb stores this immuneACCESS table with in-frame sequences only. Part of the clones is absent; in the studies checked, under half of the shortfall reflects unresolved V genes, and no reason is known for the rest. V, J and clone size reflect that table, while D and trimming were determined from the DNA. The sample table holds 200,000 to 250,000 clones, of which about 86% were seen once. About 1.3% of the sample rests with the top ten.

Comments on this clone: Its antigen is not yet known. The record has no base qualities; no much larger clone is one base away.

Participants in the prospective study were aged about 18 to 100 years, lived in about two dozen United States geographic areas, and enrolled through a virtual design. In the prospective study, cohorts were assigned on the basis of participant-reported clinical history obtained from a screening survey and a study questionnaire. Mobile phlebotomists in the prospective study collected whole blood, serum and a nasopharyngeal or oropharyngeal swab from every participant. Prospective study participants could optionally give additional blood draws and questionnaires over an approximately 2-month period. Before DNA extraction, blood samples from the prospective study were shipped at room temperature or frozen. Trimming at the junction amounts to 6 bases on V and 0 bases on J, and the germline ends lie 8 bases apart. According to the germline V gene, CDR1 reads SNHLY and CDR2 reads FYNNEI. The CDR3 holds 13 amino acids from the cysteine to the phenylalanine. Only the CDR3 DNA stays, 39 bases, in frame from base 1.

Here is what the overall study found, with its caveats: Clinical and demographic metadata were provided uncurated, with the amount varying by source and participant.

The receptor was isolated from a woman aged 40 to 50 with acute COVID-19. In this chain, TRBV2 is recombined with TRBJ1-1; a confident D gene designation cannot be given. What was sequenced was PBMCs or T cells enriched from blood (not recorded which). For the CDR3, the sequence is CASRGTLNTEAFF. The DNA sequence follows: TGTGCCAGCAGGGGCACATTGAACACTGAAGCTTTCTTT.